Following are 27 T cell receptor beta chains from one sample sequenced in a study of cytomegalovirus exposure and HLA in healthy donors. TCRdb's table, derived via immunoSEQ multiplex PCR, lists solely in-frame clones and lacks some. The table records tens of thousands of clones, about 89% of them present only once. Sequencing input: PBMCs. These receptors came from a young man in good health and CMV-seronegative.

The V gene is TRBV28, the J gene TRBJ1-2; TRBD1 matches 7 bases. The CDR3 spans 13 residues. The V and J ends lost 6 bases and 2 bases, in that order; junction bases with no gene match: 3. Germline V gene lookup returns CDR1 MDHEN and CDR2 SYDVKM. The CDR3 DNA is TGTGCCAGCAGCCGGGGACAGAACTATGGCTACACCTTC. Amino acids: CASSRGQNYGYTF.

This rearrangement joins TRBV9 to TRBJ1-3; a possible D gene is TRBD1 (5 bases). Trimming shortened V by 4 bases and J by 2 bases, and 16 bases separated the two germline ends. CDR1 is SGDLS, CDR2 YYNGEE, per germline. This CDR3 has 16 amino acids. CDR3 protein: CASSTYIGHAGNTIYF. CDR3 DNA sequence: TGTGCCAGCAGCACCTATATTGGACATGCTGGAAACACCATATATTTT. Variable domain in full (rest from reference TRBV9 and TRBJ1-3): DSGVTQTPKHLITATGQRVTLRCSPRSGDLSVYWYQQSLDQGLQFLIQYYNGEERAKGNILERFSAQQFPDLHSELNLSSLELGDSALYFCASSTYIGHAGNTIYFGEGSWLTVV.

V gene TRBV30 combines with J gene TRBJ1-3, with TRBD1 identical over 7 bases. V trimming: 2 bases; J trimming: 2 bases; junction bases outside the gene matches: 6. This CDR3 has 15 residues. The germline V gene has CDR1 GTSNPN and CDR2 SVGIG (reference sequence). CDR3 nucleotides: TGTGCCTGGAGTACAACAGGGGTTCCTGGAAACACCATATATTTT. This encodes CAWSTTGVPGNTIYF. The full variable domain, its missing parts supplied by reference TRBV30 and TRBJ1-3, is SQTIHQWPATLVQPVGSPLSLECTVEGTSNPNLYWYRQAAGRGLQLLFYSVGIGQISSEVPQNLSASRPQDRQFILSSKKLLLSDSGFYLCAWSTTGVPGNTIYFGEGSWLTVV.

This clone was recorded only once. This chain connects TRBV30 to TRBJ1-5; unclear D gene. There are 13 residues in the CDR3. Trimming cost V 4 bases and J 1 base, with 8 bases left between them. Germline assignment: CDR1 GTSNPN and CDR2 SVGIG (reference sequence). The chain's CDR3 is CAWNPQSNQPQHF. The CDR3, as DNA: TGTGCCTGGAATCCACAGAGCAATCAGCCCCAGCATTTT.

This chain uses TRBV5-1 with TRBJ2-7; TRBD2 matches 8 bases. Germline CDR1 and CDR2: SGHRS and YFSETQ. J lost 7 bases, V lost 4 bases, and 7 bases had no gene match. The CDR3 sequence is 13 residues long. The CDR3 reads CASSPGRADEQYF. The CDR3 coding sequence is TGCGCCAGCAGCCCCGGGAGGGCCGATGAGCAGTACTTC.

CDR3 in DNA: TGTGCCAGCAGCTTGGTAGTTTACAGTCAAATTTCCGAAGCTTTCTTT. Protein sequence: CASSLVVYSQISEAFF. The chain combines TRBV5-8 with TRBJ1-1; D gene ambiguous. V lost 0 bases to trimming and J lost 8 bases, with 20 bases between them. CDR1 SGHTS and CDR2 YDEGEE come from the germline V gene. The length of the CDR3 is 16 residues.

V usage is TRBV6-5 and J usage is TRBJ2-7; 7 positions agree with TRBD2. This CDR3 has 16 amino acids. The germline CDR1 and CDR2 sequences are MNHEY and SVGAGI. With V trimmed by 1 base and J by 2 bases, 8 bases remained unmatched. The CDR3 sequence: CASSYFGGSRTYEQYF. CDR3 in DNA: TGTGCCAGCAGTTACTTCGGCGGGAGTCGGACCTACGAGCAGTACTTC.

V gene TRBV28 combines with J gene TRBJ2-5; 8 nucleotides match TRBD1. The J segment lost 2 bases and the V segment lost 6 bases, leaving 8 bases of the junction unmatched. This CDR3 has 15 residues. Per germline, CDR1 MDHEN and CDR2 SYDVKM. Here the CDR3 reads CASRDGQGRQETQYF. CDR3 nucleotides: TGTGCCAGCAGAGATGGACAGGGTAGGCAAGAGACCCAGTACTTC.

The sample holds a few counts of this clone. The chain couples TRBV27 to TRBJ1-1, with a weak D call TRBD1 (6 bases). V lost 4 bases to trimming and J lost 0 bases, with 12 bases between them. The germline CDR1 and CDR2 sequences are MNHEY and SMNVEV (reference sequence). This CDR3 has 15 residues. The CDR3 loop is CASSSIQGLNTEAFF. As DNA, the CDR3 is TGTGCCAGCAGTTCCATACAGGGCTTGAACACTGAAGCTTTCTTT.

The chain recombines TRBV5-4 with TRBJ1-4; 8 positions agree with TRBD1. Losses at the gene ends were 4 bases for V and 4 bases for J; bases not matched to a gene: 12. In germline, CDR1 is SGHNT, CDR2 YYREEE (reference sequence). This CDR3 has 17 amino acids. CDR3 sequence (DNA): TGTGCCAGCAGCATCACCGGGACAGGCGTCTATAATGAAAAACTGTTTTTT. It yields the protein CASSITGTGVYNEKLFF.

The V call is TRBV7-9, the J call TRBJ2-3; 13 positions match TRBD2. Trimming removed 2 bases from V and 7 bases from J; junction bases left unmatched: 9. The V gene's germline CDR1 is SEHNR and CDR2 FQNEAQ (reference sequence). The CDR3 length is 17 residues. CDR3 sequence: CASSLPDTSGRGHTQYF. As DNA, the CDR3 is TGTGCCAGCAGCTTACCGGATACTAGCGGGAGGGGGCATACGCAGTATTTT.

This clone was seen a single time. The chain couples TRBV18 to TRBJ2-1; TRBD1 matches 8 bases. V lost 2 bases to trimming and J lost 5 bases; unmatched junction nucleotides: 8. CDR1 is KGHSH, CDR2 LQKENI, per germline. The CDR3 is 16 residues long. The CDR3 DNA sequence: TGTGCCAGCTCACCATCAAACCTGGACAGGGACAATGAGCAGTTCTTC. It is translated as CASSPSNLDRDNEQFF. Full variable domain (missing parts from reference TRBV18 and TRBJ2-1): NAGVMQNPRHLVRRRGQEARLRCSPMKGHSHVYWYRQLPEEGLKFMVYLQKENIIDESGMPKERFSAEFPKEGPSILRIQQVVRGDSAAYFCASSPSNLDRDNEQFFGPGTRLTVL.

This clone turned up a few times. This chain links TRBV10-3 with TRBJ2-1; D call uncertain. V was pared by 5 bases and J by 6 bases, with 8 bases between. Germline V gives CDR1 ENHRY, CDR2 SYGVKD. The CDR3 loop spans 12 amino acids. Here the CDR3 DNA reads TGTGCCATCAGTACTACCGGCAATGAGCAGTTCTTC. Protein sequence: CAISTTGNEQFF.

This clone has just one count. The chain joins TRBV11-2 to TRBJ2-3; D not resolved. The germline gives CDR1 SGHAT, CDR2 FQNNGV. Trimming cost V 5 bases and J 2 bases, with 8 bases left between them. The CDR3 length is 13 residues. The CDR3 here is CASSQTNTDTQYF. The CDR3 region has the DNA TGTGCCAGCAGCCAGACAAACACAGATACGCAGTATTTT.

Notes on this clone: One junction end does not reproduce the germline sequence, and a read error may be involved. CDR3 amino acids: CASSWGGAGWLF. CDR3 coding DNA: TGTGCCAGCAGTTGGGGGGGGGCGGGATGGCTCTTC. The chain employs TRBV6-1 and TRBJ2-1; possible D gene TRBD2, 7 bases. CDR1 is MNHNS and CDR2 is SASEGT in the germline V gene. This CDR3 is 12 amino acids long.

The chain joins TRBV6-5 to TRBJ2-7; 13 nucleotides match TRBD2. The trim removed 10 bases at V and 6 bases at J, leaving 12 bases unmatched. Germline CDR1 reads MNHEY; CDR2 reads SVGAGI. The CDR3 spans 15 residues. Here the CDR3 reads CATLRTSGSRSEQYF. DNA for the CDR3: TGTGCCACTCTGAGGACTAGCGGGAGCAGGAGCGAGCAGTACTTC.

The genes are TRBV5-6 and TRBJ2-1, with 9 bases identical to TRBD2. V lost 5 bases, J lost 3 bases, and 9 bases stayed unmatched. Germline values: CDR1 SGHDT, CDR2 YYEEEE. CDR3 length: 16 residues. For the CDR3, the DNA is TGTGCCAGCAGTTCTTACGGGACTAGCCTCTACAATGAGCAGTTCTTC. Protein: CASSSYGTSLYNEQFF.

The chain couples TRBV19 to TRBJ2-5; possible D gene TRBD1, 5 bases. Germline CDR1 is LNHDA and CDR2 is SQIVND (reference sequence). V lost 3 bases to trimming and J lost 5 bases, with 10 bases between them. The length of the CDR3 is 13 residues. The DNA of the CDR3 is TGTGCCAGTAGTATTGGGGCGATTGAGACCCAGTACTTC. It specifies CASSIGAIETQYF. Drawing the rest from reference TRBV19 and TRBJ2-5, the complete variable domain is DGGITQSPKYLFRKEGQNVTLSCEQNLNHDAMYWYRQDPGQGLRLIYYSQIVNDFQKGDIAEGYSVSREKKESFPLTVTSAQKNPTAFYLCASSIGAIETQYFGPGTRLLVL.

The rearrangement joins TRBV6-8 to TRBJ2-7; TRBD2 might be the D (5 bases). CDR1 is MNHGY and CDR2 is SAAAGT in the germline V gene. Trimming removed 5 bases at V and 2 bases at J, with 16 bases between. This CDR3 comprises 15 residues. The CDR3 nucleotides read TGTGCCAGCAGTAAATCGGGCAGGAGGCCCTACGAGCAGTACTTC. Translation: CASSKSGRRPYEQYF.

The chain uses TRBV5-8 and TRBJ2-7; D remains unclear. The CDR3 is 12 amino acids. Germline V CDR1 and CDR2: SGHTS, YDEGEE. With 1 base removed from V and 5 bases from J, the gap between germline ends came to 7 bases. In DNA form, the CDR3 reads TGTGCCAGCAGCTTGTACAACAACGAGCAGTACTTC. Its translation: CASSLYNNEQYF.

J is TRBJ2-1 and V is TRBV5-1, with 8 bases that match TRBD2. From germline, CDR1 is SGHRS and CDR2 YFSETQ. The CDR3 loop spans 14 amino acids. Trimming removed 0 bases from V and 7 bases from J; junction bases left unmatched: 3. CDR3 sequence (DNA): TGCGCCAGCAGCTTGGTAGCTAGCGGGAATGAGCAGTTCTTC. It specifies CASSLVASGNEQFF.

The rearrangement uses TRBV5-4 and TRBJ2-1; D not certain. With 0 bases removed from V and 6 bases from J, the gap between germline ends came to 10 bases. Germline CDR1 SGHNT, CDR2 YYREEE (reference sequence). The CDR3 is made up of 14 amino acids. DNA for the CDR3: TGTGCCAGCAGCTTGGGCGTACTTTTCAATGAGCAGTTCTTC. It yields the protein CASSLGVLFNEQFF.

V gene TRBV28 combines with J gene TRBJ1-1; D gene unclear. There are 10 residues in the CDR3. The germline V and J ends were trimmed by 10 bases and 3 bases, with 6 bases remaining between them. Per germline, CDR1 MDHEN and CDR2 SYDVKM. DNA of the CDR3: TGTGCCACCCGTTACACTGAAGCTTTCTTT. Protein product: CATRYTEAFF.

The chain joins TRBV30 to TRBJ1-5; 9 bases fit TRBD1. J was trimmed by 7 bases and V by 2 bases; bases with no gene match: 9. CDR3 size: 15 residues. The V gene's germline CDR1 is GTSNPN and CDR2 SVGIG (reference sequence). The CDR3 nucleotides read TGTGCCTGGAGTCCCCCGGGACAGGGTAGGCAGCCCCAGCATTTT. It codes for CAWSPPGQGRQPQHF. Based on the CDR3 plus reference TRBV30 and TRBJ1-5, the full variable domain is SQTIHQWPATLVQPVGSPLSLECTVEGTSNPNLYWYRQAAGRGLQLLFYSVGIGQISSEVPQNLSASRPQDRQFILSSKKLLLSDSGFYLCAWSPPGQGRQPQHFGDGTRLSIL.

The V and J genes are TRBV7-2 and TRBJ1-2; a weak D match, TRBD1 (6 bases). Germline-derived CDR1 and CDR2 are SGHTA and FQGNSA. The ends were cut back, 3 bases at V and 8 bases at J, with 16 bases in the middle. The CDR3 runs to 14 residues. The CDR3 protein is CASSFSGGPGGYTF. In DNA, the CDR3 is TGTGCCAGCAGCTTTAGCGGGGGCCCGGGGGGCTACACCTTC.

J is TRBJ2-2 and V is TRBV19; D possibly corresponds to TRBD2 (7 bases). The germline V and J ends were trimmed by 11 bases and 4 bases, with 17 bases remaining between them. The CDR3 is made up of 14 amino acids. Germline V gene sequence: CDR1 LNHDA, CDR2 SQIVND (reference sequence). The CDR3 nucleotides read TGTGCCGCCGCCGGGGGGCTGGGCACCGGGGAGCTGTTTTTT. Its protein is CAAAGGLGTGELFF. Complete variable domain (other parts from reference TRBV19 and TRBJ2-2): DGGITQSPKYLFRKEGQNVTLSCEQNLNHDAMYWYRQDPGQGLRLIYYSQIVNDFQKGDIAEGYSVSREKKESFPLTVTSAQKNPTAFYLCAAAGGLGTGELFFGEGSRLTVL.

This chain uses TRBV4-2 with TRBJ1-2, with D maybe TRBD1 (5 bases). CDR1 is LGHNA and CDR2 is YNFKEQ in the germline V gene. Trimming took 0 bases from V and 0 from J, leaving 11 bases between them. The CDR3 has 16 residues. In nucleotides, the CDR3 is TGTGCCAGCAGCCAAGATTTGAGACAGACTAACTATGGCTACACCTTC. Translating it yields CASSQDLRQTNYGYTF.